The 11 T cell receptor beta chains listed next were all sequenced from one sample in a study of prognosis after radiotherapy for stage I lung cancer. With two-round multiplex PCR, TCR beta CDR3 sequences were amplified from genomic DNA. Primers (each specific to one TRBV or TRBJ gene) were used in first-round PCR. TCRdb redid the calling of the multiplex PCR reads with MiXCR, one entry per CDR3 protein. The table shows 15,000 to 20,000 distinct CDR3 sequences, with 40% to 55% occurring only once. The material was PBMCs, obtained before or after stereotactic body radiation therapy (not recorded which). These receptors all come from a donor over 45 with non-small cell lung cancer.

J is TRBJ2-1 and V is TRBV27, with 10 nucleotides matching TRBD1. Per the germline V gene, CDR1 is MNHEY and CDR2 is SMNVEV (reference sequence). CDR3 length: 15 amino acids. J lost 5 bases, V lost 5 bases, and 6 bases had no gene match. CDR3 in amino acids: CASSLWTGGNNEQFF. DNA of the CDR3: TGTGCCAGCAGTCTGTGGACAGGGGGTAACAATGAGCAGTTCTTC.

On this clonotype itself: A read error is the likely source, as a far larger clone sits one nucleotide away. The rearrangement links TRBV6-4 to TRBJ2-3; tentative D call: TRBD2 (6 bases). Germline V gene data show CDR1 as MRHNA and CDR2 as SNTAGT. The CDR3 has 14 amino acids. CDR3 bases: TGTGCCGGCAGGAGGGACGGTTCCACAGATACGCAGTATTTT. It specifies CAGRRDGSTDTQYF.

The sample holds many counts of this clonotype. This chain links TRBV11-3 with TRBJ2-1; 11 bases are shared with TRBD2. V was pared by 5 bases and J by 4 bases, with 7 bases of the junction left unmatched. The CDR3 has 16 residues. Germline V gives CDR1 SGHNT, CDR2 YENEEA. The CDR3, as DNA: TGTGCCAGCAGCCCCCTACTAGCGGGAGAGTACAATGAGCAGTTCTTC. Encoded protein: CASSPLLAGEYNEQFF. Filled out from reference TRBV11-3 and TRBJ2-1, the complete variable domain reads EAGVVQSPRYKIIEKKQPVAFWCNPISGHNTLYWYLQNLGQGPELLIRYENEEAVDDSQLPKDRFSAERLKGVDSTLKIQPAELGDSAVYLCASSPLLAGEYNEQFFGPGTRLTVL.

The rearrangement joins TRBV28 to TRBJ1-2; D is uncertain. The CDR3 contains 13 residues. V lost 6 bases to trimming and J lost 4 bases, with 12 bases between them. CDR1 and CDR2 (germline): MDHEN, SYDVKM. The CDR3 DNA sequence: TGTGCCAGCAGGTTTGGGGTGGGCTATGGCTACACCTTC. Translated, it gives CASRFGVGYGYTF.

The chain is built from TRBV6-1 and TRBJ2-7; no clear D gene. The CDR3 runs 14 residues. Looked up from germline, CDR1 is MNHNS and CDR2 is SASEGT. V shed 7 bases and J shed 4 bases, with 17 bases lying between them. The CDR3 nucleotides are TGTGCCAGCACTGGGGTCGGTGCTTCTTACGAGCAGTACTTC. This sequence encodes CASTGVGASYEQYF.

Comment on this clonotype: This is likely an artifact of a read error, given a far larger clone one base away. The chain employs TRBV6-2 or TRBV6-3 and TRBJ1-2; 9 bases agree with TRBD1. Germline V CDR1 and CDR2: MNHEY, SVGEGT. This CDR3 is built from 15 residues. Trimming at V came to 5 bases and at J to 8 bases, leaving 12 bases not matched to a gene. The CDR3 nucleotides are TGTGCCAGCAGTGAAGGGAGTGGGACAGGGAGAGGCTACACCTTC. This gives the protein CASSEGSGTGRGYTF.

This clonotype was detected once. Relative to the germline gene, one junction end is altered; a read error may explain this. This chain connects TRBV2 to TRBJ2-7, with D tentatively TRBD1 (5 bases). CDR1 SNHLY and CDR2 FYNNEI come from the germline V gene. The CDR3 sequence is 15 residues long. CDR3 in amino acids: CASSEGGGALYDQYF. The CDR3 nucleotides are TGTGCCAGCAGTGAGGGTGGTGGGGCCCTCTACGATCAGTACTTC.

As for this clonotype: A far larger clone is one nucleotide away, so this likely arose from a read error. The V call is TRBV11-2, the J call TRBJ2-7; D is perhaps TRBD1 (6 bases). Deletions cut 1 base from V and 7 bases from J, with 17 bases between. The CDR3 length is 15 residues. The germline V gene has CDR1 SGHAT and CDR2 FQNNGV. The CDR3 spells CASSLAGTLYNEQYF. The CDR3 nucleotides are TGTGCCAGCAGCTTAGCTGGGACACTATACAATGAGCAGTACTTC.

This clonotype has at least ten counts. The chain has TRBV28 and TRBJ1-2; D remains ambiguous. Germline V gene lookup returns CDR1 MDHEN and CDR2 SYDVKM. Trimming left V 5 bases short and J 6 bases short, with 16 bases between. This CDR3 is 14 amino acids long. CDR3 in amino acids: CASSVLPVSNGYTF. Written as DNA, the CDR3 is TGTGCCAGCAGTGTCCTCCCAGTCTCAAATGGCTACACCTTC.

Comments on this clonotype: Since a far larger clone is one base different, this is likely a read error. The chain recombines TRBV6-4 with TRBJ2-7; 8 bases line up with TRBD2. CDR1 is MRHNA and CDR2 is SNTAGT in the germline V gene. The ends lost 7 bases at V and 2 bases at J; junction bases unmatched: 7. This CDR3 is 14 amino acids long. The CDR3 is CASTHVAGPYEQYF. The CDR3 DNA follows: TGTGCCAGCACCCATGTAGCGGGACCCTACGAGCAGTACTTC.

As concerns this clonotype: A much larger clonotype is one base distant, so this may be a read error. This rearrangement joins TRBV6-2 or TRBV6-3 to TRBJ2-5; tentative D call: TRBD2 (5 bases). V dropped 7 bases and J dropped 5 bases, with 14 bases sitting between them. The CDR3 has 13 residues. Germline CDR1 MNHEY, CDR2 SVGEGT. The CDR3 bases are TGTGCCAGCATGGATACTAGGCCTGAGACCCAGTACTTC. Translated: CASMDTRPETQYF.